This T cell receptor (beta chain) was identified in a study of immune evolution from preneoplasia to lung adenocarcinoma. The CDR3 has 13 amino acids. Per germline, CDR1 MNHNS and CDR2 SASEGT. Trimming took 1 base from V and 11 from J, leaving 12 bases between them. This table comes from immunoSEQ multiplex PCR, and its TCRdb copy is limited to in-frame clones, with some not included. The sample contains some 4,700 clones, over 65% of which appear only once. This chain joins TRBV6-1 and TRBJ1-5, with D maybe TRBD1 (5 bases). Source material: FFPE adjacent normal lung tissue. This TCR was sampled from a person aged 60-80 years with lung adenocarcinoma. The CDR3 DNA reads as TGTGCCAGCAGTGAAGATACTGGGGCGGCCCAGCATTTT. This gives the protein CASSEDTGAAQHF.